These 15 T cell receptor beta chains share one sample of origin, sequenced in a study of CD8+ T cells in alopecia areata (dated by TCRdb to 2016 to 2019). The library came from the immunoSEQ multiplex PCR assay. RNA was extracted from all samples and reverse transcribed into cDNA as template for TCR sequencing. Entries here come from immuneACCESS through TCRdb and include only in-frame sequences with V and J called. Some clones fail to appear in such tables; in the studies checked, an unresolved V gene covers under half of the shortfall, and the cause of the remainder is unknown. Recorded for this sample are a few hundred thousand clones; around two fifths of them occurred a single time. The ten biggest clones cover roughly 0.5% of the sample. The label giving this sample's treatment or condition can be read as: oral pan-JAK inhibitor, 5-10 mg twice daily. The starting material was CD4+ T cells sorted from blood, obtained at roughly week 30, from a patient treated with tofacitinib. All receptors derive from a human donor with alopecia areata.

This clone was found a few times. This chain joins TRBV6-6 and TRBJ1-2, with unresolved D. Germline-derived CDR1 and CDR2 are MNHNY and SVGAGI (reference sequence). The V and J ends lost 0 bases and 5 bases respectively, with 7 bases between them. This CDR3 spans 13 amino acids. This CDR3 reads CASSYSEDYGYTF. The CDR3 nucleotides read TGTGCCAGCAGTTACTCGGAGGATTATGGCTACACCTTC.

The genes are TRBV2 and TRBJ2-7; tentatively, D is TRBD2 (7 bases). Trimming stripped 8 bases from V and 0 bases from J, with 11 bases between. CDR1 SNHLY and CDR2 FYNNEI come from the germline V gene. This CDR3 has 13 amino acids. CDR3 sequence reads: CASRGDTSYEQYF. DNA of the CDR3: TGTGCCAGCCGGGGGGACACCTCCTACGAGCAGTACTTC. Based on the CDR3 plus reference TRBV2 and TRBJ2-7, the full variable domain is EPEVTQTPSHQVTQMGQEVILRCVPISNHLYFYWYRQILGQKVEFLVSFYNNEISEKSEIFDDQFSVERPDGSNFTLKIRSTKLEDSAMYFCASRGDTSYEQYFGPGTRLTVT.

This clone was observed a few times. The chain has TRBV6-5 and TRBJ1-6, with 7 bases identical to TRBD1. V dropped 1 base and J dropped 10; count of bases not matched to a gene: 7. The CDR3 contains 15 residues. Germline-derived CDR1 and CDR2 are MNHEY and SVGAGI. The CDR3 DNA sequence: TGTGCCAGCAGTTACTACTCGACAGGGTACTCACCCCTCCACTTT. As protein: CASSYYSTGYSPLHF.

The gene calls are TRBV30 and TRBJ1-4, with D unresolved. V lost 4 bases, J lost 1 base, and 10 bases lay in between. The CDR3 extends over 14 amino acids. Germline CDR1 reads GTSNPN; CDR2 reads SVGIG (reference sequence). CDR3 region: CAWIPGETNEKLFF. CDR3 nucleotide sequence: TGTGCCTGGATTCCGGGAGAAACTAATGAAAAACTGTTTTTT.

This clone was found a few times. V and J are TRBV6-5 and TRBJ2-7; perhaps D is TRBD1 or TRBD2 (5 bases each). This CDR3 comprises 14 residues. The germline CDR1 and CDR2 sequences are MNHEY and SVGAGI. The germline V and J ends were trimmed by 6 bases and 0 bases, with 12 bases remaining between them. Here the CDR3 reads CASRRTRGSYEQYF. In DNA, the CDR3 is TGTGCCAGCAGACGCACTAGGGGCTCCTACGAGCAGTACTTC.

This chain joins TRBV19 and TRBJ2-3; TRBD2 is a possible D gene (6 bases). This CDR3 is 15 amino acids long. Germline CDR1 LNHDA, CDR2 SQIVND (reference sequence). V lost 6 bases, J lost 1 base, and 14 bases lay in between. Here the CDR3 DNA reads TGTGCCAGTAGCAGCGGAGGGCGGGGCACAGATACGCAGTATTTT. Its protein product is CASSSGGRGTDTQYF.

V is TRBV5-1 and J is TRBJ2-7; weak D call: TRBD2 (5 bases). CDR3 size: 15 residues. Trimming cost V 1 base and J 4 bases, with 15 bases left between them. Germline CDR1 SGHRS, CDR2 YFSETQ. The CDR3 reads CASSLQSGMRYEQYF. DNA of the CDR3: TGCGCCAGCAGCTTGCAATCGGGGATGAGGTACGAGCAGTACTTC.

The V gene is TRBV30, the J gene TRBJ2-5; 8 positions agree with TRBD1. The CDR3 loop spans 13 amino acids. CDR1 GTSNPN and CDR2 SVGIG come from the germline V gene (reference sequence). The V and J ends lost 5 bases and 8 bases, in that order; junction bases with no gene match: 10. The CDR3 here is CAWGQGEERTQYF. The CDR3 region has the DNA TGTGCCTGGGGACAGGGTGAAGAAAGAACCCAGTACTTC.

In its sample, this clone was seen a few times. Germline is not matched at one junction end, which may reflect a read error. The chain joins TRBV9 to TRBJ1-5, with TRBD1 identical over 9 bases. CDR1 SGDLS and CDR2 YYNGEE come from the germline V gene. The CDR3 covers 15 residues. CDR3 loop: CASSTGQGSTQPQHF. The CDR3 DNA reads TGTGCCAGCAGCACGGGACAGGGCAGCACTCAGCCCCAGCATTTT.

The V gene is TRBV4-2, the J gene TRBJ2-4; 7 bases line up with TRBD1. Germline lookup yields CDR1 LGHNA and CDR2 YNFKEQ. The CDR3 is made up of 21 amino acids. Trimming took 0 bases from V and 0 from J; bases not matched to a gene: 17. The DNA for the CDR3 is TGTGCCAGCAGCCAAGAACCGGGACAGTTCACTCATGGATTAGCCAAAAACATTCAGTACTTC. Its protein is CASSQEPGQFTHGLAKNIQYF.

V is TRBV4-1 and J is TRBJ1-4; TRBD1 matches at 11 bases. This CDR3 is 16 amino acids long. Germline V gene lookup returns CDR1 MGHRA and CDR2 YSYEKL. The ends lost 2 bases at V and 8 bases at J; junction bases unmatched: 7. CDR3 coding DNA: TGCGCCAGCAGCCAACCCCGGGACAGGGGGTGGGAAAAACTGTTTTTT. It encodes CASSQPRDRGWEKLFF.

V gene TRBV7-2 combines with J gene TRBJ1-5, with 9 bases aligning to TRBD1. Germline CDR1 and CDR2: SGHTA and FQGNSA. V lost 0 bases and J lost 5; bases outside the gene matches: 2. The CDR3 is made up of 15 amino acids. CDR3 coding DNA: TGTGCCAGCAGCTTAGCGACAGGGGGTCATCAGCCCCAGCATTTT. It codes for CASSLATGGHQPQHF.

This clone was seen more than once but under ten times. This chain links TRBV5-1 with TRBJ1-2, with 7 nucleotides matching TRBD1. The germline V gene encodes CDR1 SGHRS and CDR2 YFSETQ. The CDR3 totals 14 residues. The V and J ends lost 3 bases and 6 bases, in that order; junction bases with no gene match: 8. The CDR3 region is CASSSPGTVDGYTF. CDR3 in DNA: TGCGCCAGCAGCTCACCTGGGACAGTAGATGGCTACACCTTC. The full variable domain, completed using reference TRBV5-1 and TRBJ1-2, is KAGVTQTPRYLIKTRGQQVTLSCSPISGHRSVSWYQQTPGQGLQFLFEYFSETQRNKGNFPGRFSGRQFSNSRSEMNVSTLELGDSALYLCASSSPGTVDGYTFGSGTRLTVV.

The chain employs TRBV30 and TRBJ1-1; no reliable D call. The germline CDR1 and CDR2 sequences are GTSNPN and SVGIG (reference sequence). This CDR3 comprises 12 residues. V lost 8 bases and J 0 bases, leaving 10 bases between the germline ends. The CDR3 reads CASSRLNTEAFF. CDR3 DNA sequence: TGTGCCAGCAGCCGGTTGAACACTGAAGCTTTCTTT.

The rearrangement uses TRBV2 and TRBJ1-6; no firm D call. This CDR3 has 15 amino acids. CDR1 is SNHLY, CDR2 FYNNEI, per germline. Trimming shortened V by 6 bases and J by 7 bases, and 16 bases separated the two germline ends. As DNA, the CDR3 is TGTGCCAGCAGCCCACAGCTTCAGTGGAATTCACCCCTCCACTTT. Its protein product is CASSPQLQWNSPLHF.